A selection of T cell receptor beta chains follows, all from one sample in a study of human T cells and chemical hapten exposure. TCRdb passed the RACE reads through MiXCR, listing each CDR3 protein once. The sample shows around 160,000 distinct CDR3 sequences, roughly 15% of them seen only once. The material was whole blood, obtained in connection with sensitization to the hapten diphenylcyclopropenone (DPC). The receptors here all came from a woman aged 25 to 39 with alopecia areata. Some clones in this sample may be carry-over from other donors' samples. CDR3s include the opening cysteine and the closing phenylalanine or tryptophan. The order of the fields is V gene, D gene, J gene, clone size, CDR3 protein, CDR3 DNA. A D gene is named only where the DNA matches it firmly. Rows give clone size only sometimes, using once, few, many, or a class for an expanded clone.

V: TRBV12-3/TRBV12-4; D: TRBD2; J: TRBJ2-2; size: many; CDR3: CASSFQTGGTGELFF; DNA: TGTGCCAGCAGTTTCCAAACGGGGGGCACCGGGGAGCTGTTTTTT
V: TRBV28; D: -; J: TRBJ2-7; size: few; CDR3: CASSLADRHYYEQYF; DNA: TGTGCCAGCAGCCTGGCCGACAGGCATTATTACGAGCAGTACTTC
V: TRBV28; D: TRBD1; J: TRBJ1-2; size: few; CDR3: CASSAGQAGYTF; DNA: TGTGCCAGCTCGGCTGGACAGGCTGGCTACACCTTC
V: TRBV5-4; D: -; J: TRBJ1-1; size: many; CDR3: CASSGRGAGAKVSTEAFF; DNA: TGTGCCAGCAGCGGCAGAGGAGCTGGGGCTAAGGTTAGCACTGAAGCTTTCTTT
V: TRBV28; D: -; J: TRBJ1-2; size: many; CDR3: CASRREGLGKGYTF; DNA: TGTGCCAGCAGGAGGGAGGGACTCGGAAAAGGCTACACCTTC
V: TRBV2; D: -; J: TRBJ2-5; size: many; CDR3: CASSAGGQETQYF; DNA: TGTGCCAGCAGTGCAGGGGGGCAAGAGACCCAGTACTTC
V: TRBV6-5; D: -; J: TRBJ2-7; size: -; CDR3: CASSYSTRSYEQYF; DNA: TGTGCCAGCAGTTACTCGACCAGGTCCTACGAGCAGTACTTC
V: TRBV4-3; D: TRBD1; J: TRBJ1-4; size: -; CDR3: CASSWDRGGEKLFF; DNA: TGCGCCAGCAGCTGGGACAGGGGCGGCGAAAAACTGTTTTTT
V: TRBV28; D: -; J: TRBJ2-1; size: few; CDR3: CASSLPPVSYNEQFF; DNA: TGTGCCAGCAGTTTACCGCCAGTCTCCTACAATGAGCAGTTCTTC
V: TRBV29-1; D: -; J: TRBJ2-3; size: -; CDR3: CSVMGRVDTQYF; DNA: TGCAGCGTTATGGGCCGAGTGGATACGCAGTATTTT
V: TRBV27; D: -; J: TRBJ1-1; size: -; CDR3: CASRKQGNTEAFF; DNA: TGTGCCAGCAGGAAACAGGGGAACACTGAAGCTTTCTTT
V: TRBV19; D: -; J: TRBJ2-5; size: many; CDR3: CASSSASWGPETQYF; DNA: TGTGCCAGTAGCAGCGCATCTTGGGGCCCAGAGACCCAGTACTTC
V: TRBV28; D: -; J: TRBJ2-7; size: few; CDR3: CASRGAGDRSYEQYF; DNA: TGTGCCAGCAGGGGGGCGGGGGACAGAAGCTACGAGCAGTACTTC
V: TRBV20-1; D: TRBD1; J: TRBJ2-3; size: -; CDR3: CSAFSTGASTDTQYF; DNA: TGCAGTGCTTTTTCAACAGGGGCTAGCACAGATACGCAGTATTTT
V: TRBV12-3/TRBV12-4; D: -; J: TRBJ2-7; size: -; CDR3: CASSGTHFYEQYF; DNA: TGTGCCAGCAGTGGGACTCATTTTTACGAGCAGTACTTC
V: TRBV20-1; D: -; J: TRBJ1-1; size: few; CDR3: CSARGAVREAFF; DNA: TGCAGTGCAAGGGGGGCGGTGAGGGAAGCTTTCTTT
V: TRBV29-1; D: -; J: TRBJ1-1; size: -; CDR3: CSGTQNTEAFF; DNA: TGCAGCGGGACACAGAACACTGAAGCTTTCTTT
V: TRBV29-1; D: TRBD1; J: TRBJ2-6; size: -; CDR3: CSVITGGTGANVLTF; DNA: TGCAGCGTTATTACAGGGGGAACTGGGGCCAACGTCCTGACTTTC
V: TRBV18; D: TRBD1; J: TRBJ1-1; size: few; CDR3: CASSRDRERAFF; DNA: TGTGCCAGCTCACGGGACAGGGAACGGGCTTTCTTT
V: TRBV24-1; D: -; J: TRBJ2-3; size: -; CDR3: CATSDPGSTDTQYF; DNA: TGTGCCACCAGTGATCCGGGCTCCACAGATACGCAGTATTTT
V: TRBV6-2/TRBV6-3; D: TRBD1; J: TRBJ1-2; size: -; CDR3: CASRKTGGSGYTF; DNA: TGTGCCAGCAGGAAGACAGGGGGCTCTGGCTACACCTTC
V: TRBV6-6; D: TRBD1; J: TRBJ2-1; size: -; CDR3: CASSYTFDRGGHEQFF; DNA: TGTGCCAGCAGTTACACCTTCGACAGGGGGGGCCATGAGCAGTTCTTC
V: TRBV5-1; D: -; J: TRBJ2-2; size: -; CDR3: CASSSGTPNTGELFF; DNA: TGCGCCAGCAGTTCCGGGACACCAAACACCGGGGAGCTGTTTTTT
V: TRBV9; D: -; J: TRBJ1-4; size: -; CDR3: CASGGQGNEKLFF; DNA: TGTGCCAGCGGGGGGCAGGGCAATGAAAAACTGTTTTTT
V: TRBV4-3; D: -; J: TRBJ2-6; size: many; CDR3: CASSQVVVGPGSGANVLTF; DNA: TGCGCCAGCAGCCAAGTGGTAGTGGGTCCAGGGTCTGGGGCCAACGTCCTGACTTTC
V: TRBV28; D: TRBD1; J: TRBJ2-5; size: few; CDR3: CASSLKQGPETQYF; DNA: TGTGCCAGCAGTTTAAAACAGGGGCCGGAGACCCAGTACTTC
V: TRBV20-1; D: TRBD1; J: TRBJ1-6; size: -; CDR3: CSASSGTGNSPLHF; DNA: TGCAGTGCTAGTTCCGGGACAGGCAATTCACCCCTCCACTTT
V: TRBV28; D: TRBD1; J: TRBJ1-6; size: -; CDR3: CASSSGQGTTPLHF; DNA: TGTGCCAGCAGCTCGGGACAGGGAACTACACCCCTCCACTTT
V: TRBV7-9; D: -; J: TRBJ2-1; size: many; CDR3: CASSRSGHSSYNEQFF; DNA: TGTGCCAGCAGCCGGTCGGGACACAGCTCCTACAATGAGCAGTTCTTC
V: TRBV20-1; D: -; J: TRBJ1-3; size: few; CDR3: CSAMVGQTSTGNTIYF; DNA: TGCAGTGCTATGGTGGGCCAGACCTCCACCGGAAACACCATATATTTT
V: TRBV20-1; D: TRBD1; J: TRBJ1-1; size: -; CDR3: CSASYRDRNTEAFF; DNA: TGCAGTGCTAGTTACAGGGACAGGAACACTGAAGCTTTCTTT
V: TRBV12-3/TRBV12-4; D: -; J: TRBJ2-2; size: -; CDR3: CASSHRDPGELFF; DNA: TGTGCCAGCAGTCACAGGGACCCCGGGGAGCTGTTTTTT
V: TRBV7-6; D: -; J: TRBJ2-5; size: few; CDR3: CASSSHQETQYF; DNA: TGTGCCAGCAGCTCCCACCAAGAGACCCAGTACTTC
V: TRBV6-5; D: TRBD1; J: TRBJ1-2; size: -; CDR3: CASSSRTGKYGYTF; DNA: TGTGCCAGCAGTTCCCGGACAGGGAAGTATGGCTACACCTTC
V: TRBV29-1; D: TRBD2; J: TRBJ2-1; size: many; CDR3: CSVGVGLADNEQFF; DNA: TGCAGCGTTGGCGTGGGACTAGCGGACAATGAGCAGTTCTTC
V: TRBV30; D: -; J: TRBJ1-1; size: few; CDR3: CAWSVRWGNTEAFF; DNA: TGTGCCTGGAGTGTACGGTGGGGGAACACTGAAGCTTTCTTT
V: TRBV2; D: -; J: TRBJ1-4; size: -; CDR3: CASSSWGFPRGEKLFF; DNA: TGTGCCAGCAGTTCCTGGGGGTTCCCTCGAGGAGAAAAACTGTTTTTT
V: TRBV11-3; D: -; J: TRBJ1-1; size: -; CDR3: CASSPQEATEAFF; DNA: TGTGCCAGCTCCCCTCAGGAGGCTACTGAAGCTTTCTTT
V: TRBV4-1; D: -; J: TRBJ2-2; size: -; CDR3: CASSPRGGGTTGELFF; DNA: TGCGCCAGCAGCCCAAGGGGCGGGGGCACTACCGGGGAGCTGTTTTTT
V: TRBV5-4; D: TRBD1; J: TRBJ2-7; size: -; CDR3: CASSSGQGSSYEQYF; DNA: TGTGCCAGCAGCTCGGGACAGGGCAGCTCCTACGAGCAGTACTTC
V: TRBV20-1; D: -; J: TRBJ1-5; size: -; CDR3: CSAMRQAVSNQPQHF; DNA: TGCAGTGCGATGAGACAGGCCGTTAGCAATCAGCCCCAGCATTTT
V: TRBV2; D: TRBD1; J: TRBJ1-2; size: few; CDR3: CASNIRDRGYGYTF; DNA: TGTGCCAGCAATATAAGGGACAGAGGCTATGGCTACACCTTC
V: TRBV5-5; D: TRBD1; J: TRBJ2-2; size: -; CDR3: CASSPSDRQSNTGELFF; DNA: TGTGCCAGCAGCCCCTCGGACAGGCAATCGAACACCGGGGAGCTGTTTTTT
V: TRBV10-3; D: -; J: TRBJ2-3; size: few; CDR3: CAIGRTRDTQYF; DNA: TGTGCCATCGGCCGGACCCGAGATACGCAGTATTTT
V: TRBV6-2/TRBV6-3; D: TRBD1; J: TRBJ1-2; size: -; CDR3: CASRADRNYGYTF; DNA: TGTGCCAGCAGAGCGGACAGGAACTATGGCTACACCTTC
V: TRBV28; D: TRBD2; J: TRBJ2-7; size: -; CDR3: CASSGDYTYEQYF; DNA: TGTGCCAGCAGTGGGGACTATACCTACGAGCAGTACTTC
V: TRBV12-3/TRBV12-4; D: -; J: TRBJ2-3; size: many; CDR3: CASSFRGSTDTQYF; DNA: TGTGCCAGCAGTTTTCGAGGGAGCACAGATACGCAGTATTTT
V: TRBV9; D: -; J: TRBJ2-6; size: -; CDR3: CASSVARNSGANVLTF; DNA: TGTGCCAGCAGCGTAGCTAGGAACTCTGGGGCCAACGTCCTGACTTTC
V: TRBV7-9; D: TRBD2; J: TRBJ2-3; size: few; CDR3: CASSLHSGTSGTDTQYF; DNA: TGTGCCAGCAGCTTACACTCCGGGACTAGCGGCACAGATACGCAGTATTTT
V: TRBV5-1; D: TRBD1; J: TRBJ1-1; size: few; CDR3: CASSNAGTGGTEAFF; DNA: TGCGCCAGCAGCAACGCCGGGACAGGGGGCACTGAAGCTTTCTTT
V: TRBV20-1; D: -; J: TRBJ1-3; size: few; CDR3: CSVPFPGHGNTIYF; DNA: TGCAGTGTCCCCTTCCCCGGGCATGGAAACACCATATATTTT